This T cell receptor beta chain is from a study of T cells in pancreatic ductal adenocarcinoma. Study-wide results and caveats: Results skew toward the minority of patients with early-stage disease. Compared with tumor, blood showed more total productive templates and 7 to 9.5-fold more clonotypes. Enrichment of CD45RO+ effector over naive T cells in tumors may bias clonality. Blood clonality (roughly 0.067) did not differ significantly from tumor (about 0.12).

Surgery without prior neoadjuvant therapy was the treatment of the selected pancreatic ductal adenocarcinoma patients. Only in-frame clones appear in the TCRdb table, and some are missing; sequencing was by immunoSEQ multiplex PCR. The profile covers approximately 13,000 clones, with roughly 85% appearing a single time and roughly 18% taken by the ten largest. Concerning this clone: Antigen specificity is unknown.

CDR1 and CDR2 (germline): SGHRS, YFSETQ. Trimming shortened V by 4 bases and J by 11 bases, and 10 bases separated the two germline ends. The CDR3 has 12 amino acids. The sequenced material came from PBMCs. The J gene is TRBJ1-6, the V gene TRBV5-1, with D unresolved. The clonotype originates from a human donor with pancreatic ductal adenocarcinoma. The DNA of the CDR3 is TGCGCCAGCAGCCCAAACGAGACACCCCTCCACTTT. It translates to CASSPNETPLHF.